Each of the 20 T cell receptor beta chains below was sequenced from the same sample in a study of response to subunit inactivated influenza vaccine. From the RT-PCR reads, TCRdb called clonotypes with MiXCR, one entry per CDR3 protein. The table records under 200,000 distinct CDR3 sequences, roughly 12% of them present only once. These sequences were also reported in another study, on T cells expressing NK-cell markers. That study adds: Synthesis of TCR beta cDNA relied on 5'RACE template switching carrying UMIs.

The source material was CD8+ T cells sorted from PBMCs, sampled 11 to 12 days after vaccination. All receptors derive from a man aged 50 to 60 who received an inactivated influenza vaccine.

This chain connects TRBV4-3 to TRBJ2-7, with D maybe TRBD1 (6 bases). The CDR3 is 15 residues long. With 0 bases removed from V and 2 bases from J, the gap between germline ends came to 11 bases. The germline V gene has CDR1 LGHNA and CDR2 YSLEER. CDR3 nucleotides: TGCGCCAGCAGCCAAGAAGGGACAAATGCCTACGAGCAGTACTTC. Residues: CASSQEGTNAYEQYF.

V and J are TRBV5-6 and TRBJ1-1; 7 bases align to TRBD1. The CDR3 runs to 12 residues. Unmatched junction bases numbered 3, after V lost 4 bases and J lost 6 bases. Per the germline V gene, CDR1 is SGHDT and CDR2 is YYEEEE. CDR3 region: CASSRDRAEAFF. In DNA, the CDR3 is TGTGCCAGCAGCCGTGACAGGGCTGAAGCTTTCTTT. Complete variable domain (other parts from reference TRBV5-6 and TRBJ1-1): DAGVTQSPTHLIKTRGQQVTLRCSPKSGHDTVSWYQQALGQGPQFIFQYYEEEERQRGNFPDRFSGHQFPNYSSELNVNALLLGDSALYLCASSRDRAEAFFGQGTRLTVV.

The gene calls are TRBV18 and TRBJ2-7; 8 nucleotides match TRBD1. CDR1 is KGHSH, CDR2 LQKENI, per germline. The CDR3 extends over 16 amino acids. After removal of 1 base from V and 5 bases from J, the junction contained 10 bases not matched to a gene. The chain's CDR3 is CASSPRQGWLKDEQYF. The CDR3 bases are TGTGCCAGCTCACCACGACAGGGGTGGCTGAAGGACGAGCAGTACTTC.

The CDR3 here is CASSQSSGIEQYF. The CDR3, as DNA: TGTGCCAGCAGCCAAAGTTCGGGGATCGAGCAGTACTTC. V and J are TRBV3-1 and TRBJ2-7; TRBD2 is a possible D gene (5 bases). V was clipped by 2 bases and J by 6 bases, with 11 bases between them. The V gene's germline CDR1 is LGHDT and CDR2 YNNKEL (reference sequence). There are 13 residues in the CDR3.

Points on this clonotype: The junction shows a germline mismatch at one end, possibly a read error. The chain links TRBV29-1 to TRBJ1-1; TRBD1 might be the D (5 bases). The CDR3 length is 13 residues. Germline V gene sequence: CDR1 SQVTM, CDR2 ANQGSEA. For the CDR3, the DNA is TGCAGCGTTGAGGGGGATTGGAACACTGAAGCTTCCTTT. It codes for CSVEGDWNTEASF.

A remark on this clonotype: At one end the junction does not follow the germline gene, possibly because of a read error. This chain joins TRBV7-7 and TRBJ2-7, with D unresolved. The CDR3 is 13 residues long. CDR1 and CDR2 (germline): SSHAT, FNYEAQ (reference sequence). CDR3 DNA sequence: TGTGCTAGCAGCTTAGATCCGGGCTACGAGCAGTACTTC. Translating gives CASSLDPGYEQYF.

The gene calls are TRBV12-3 or TRBV12-4 and TRBJ2-6; D possibly corresponds to TRBD2 (7 bases). V was trimmed by 3 bases and J by 2 bases, leaving 8 bases between them. There are 15 residues in the CDR3. The CDR3 region has the DNA TGTGCCAGCAGTTTGGGGGGGCCTGGGGCCAACGTCCTGACTTTC. It specifies CASSLGGPGANVLTF.

CDR3 loop: CASSEGMGQVGLYEQYF. The CDR3 DNA reads TGTGCCAGCAGTGAGGGTATGGGACAGGTGGGTTTGTACGAGCAGTACTTC. The rearrangement joins TRBV6-1 to TRBJ2-7; 8 positions match TRBD1. Trimming at V came to 3 bases and at J to 4 bases, leaving 14 bases not matched to a gene. Germline V lookup: CDR1 MNHNS, CDR2 SASEGT. The CDR3 is 17 amino acids.

This clonotype appeared a few times. The gene calls are TRBV11-2 and TRBJ2-2; D is uncertain. Germline CDR1 SGHAT, CDR2 FQNNGV. Trimming removed 5 bases at V and 8 bases at J, with 12 bases between. The CDR3 consists of 13 residues. CDR3 coding DNA: TGTGCCAGCAGCCGGCATACACCAGGGGAGCTGTTTTTT. Translating it yields CASSRHTPGELFF.

This clonotype occurred a few times. The V gene is TRBV11-2, the J gene TRBJ2-7, with 8 positions matching TRBD2. CDR1 is SGHAT, CDR2 FQNNGV, per germline. This CDR3 comprises 15 residues. The V segment lost 5 bases and the J segment 3 bases; nucleotides outside the gene matches: 9. The CDR3 spells CASSIAGNSHYEQYF. In DNA, the CDR3 is TGTGCCAGCAGCATAGCGGGGAACTCCCACTACGAGCAGTACTTC.

This clonotype was counted a few times. This chain uses TRBV7-9 with TRBJ2-3; tentative D call: TRBD2 (7 bases). The germline gives CDR1 SEHNR, CDR2 FQNEAQ (reference sequence). The CDR3 runs to 16 residues. The germline V and J ends were trimmed by 5 bases and 6 bases, with 21 bases remaining between them. This chain's CDR3 is CASSISYGGPGDTQYF. In nucleotides, the CDR3 is TGTGCCAGCAGCATCTCCTACGGGGGGCCGGGTGATACGCAGTATTTT. Full variable domain (missing parts from reference TRBV7-9 and TRBJ2-3): DTGVSQNPRHKITKRGQNVTFRCDPISEHNRLYWYRQTLGQGPEFLTYFQNEAQLEKSRLLSDRFSAERPKGSFSTLEIQRTEQGDSAMYLCASSISYGGPGDTQYFGPGTRLTVL.

This clonotype came up many times. The rearrangement uses TRBV5-1 and TRBJ2-2; the D is unclear. V was pared by 0 bases and J by 2 bases, with 11 bases between. CDR1 is SGHRS and CDR2 is YFSETQ in the germline V gene. CDR3 length: 16 amino acids. This CDR3 reads CASSLGSVPNTGELFF. CDR3 in DNA: TGCGCCAGCAGCTTGGGCAGCGTACCCAACACCGGGGAGCTGTTTTTT.

This clonotype was picked up a small number of times. This sequence joins TRBV2 and TRBJ2-1; 9 bases fit TRBD2. This CDR3 is built from 15 residues. CDR1 SNHLY and CDR2 FYNNEI come from the germline V gene. Losses at the gene ends were 8 bases for V and 4 bases for J; bases not matched to a gene: 9. The CDR3 DNA is TGTGCCAGCTCCGCGGGGGGGTCCCTTTACAATGAGCAGTTCTTC. It encodes CASSAGGSLYNEQFF.

V and J are TRBV7-8 and TRBJ1-5; D ambiguous. V dropped 5 bases and J dropped 0 bases, with 11 bases sitting between them. The CDR3 consists of 15 residues. Germline V gene data show CDR1 as SGHVS and CDR2 as FQNEAQ. In nucleotides, the CDR3 is TGTGCCAGCAGCGATTGGACTTATAGCAATCAGCCCCAGCATTTT. Translation: CASSDWTYSNQPQHF.

The chain carries TRBV9 and TRBJ2-7, with 7 nucleotides matching TRBD1. The CDR3 length is 15 residues. The germline V gene encodes CDR1 SGDLS and CDR2 YYNGEE. J lost 1 base, V lost 0 bases, and 4 bases had no gene match. Written as DNA, the CDR3 is TGTGCCAGCAGCGTAGCAGGACAGGCTTCCTACGAGCAGTACTTC. Its translation: CASSVAGQASYEQYF.

This clonotype was seen ten or more times. The chain links TRBV7-6 to TRBJ2-7, with 11 bases that match TRBD2. The V and J ends lost 5 bases and 6 bases, in that order; junction bases with no gene match: 6. There are 14 residues in the CDR3. CDR1 and CDR2 (germline): SGHVS, FNYEAQ. In DNA form, the CDR3 reads TGTGCCAGCAGCCCGCTAGCGGGAGGAGGCGAGCAGTACTTC. Protein sequence: CASSPLAGGGEQYF.

The table lists this clonotype with a few counts. This chain uses TRBV7-6 with TRBJ2-2; TRBD1 agrees at 8 bases. The CDR3 consists of 16 residues. Trimming cost V 0 bases and J 7 bases; bases outside gene matches: 7. CDR1 is SGHVS, CDR2 FNYEAQ, per germline. The CDR3 spells CASSLALQGANGELFF. The DNA of the CDR3 is TGTGCCAGCAGCTTAGCGCTTCAGGGGGCGAACGGGGAGCTGTTTTTT.

This clonotype was seen repeatedly, ten times or more. The V and J genes are TRBV12-3 or TRBV12-4 and TRBJ2-1; possibly TRBD2 for D (5 bases). Deletions cut 3 bases from V and 0 bases from J, with 12 bases between. There are 16 residues in the CDR3. The CDR3 sequence: CASSLGGGPSYNEQFF. CDR3 coding DNA: TGTGCCAGCAGTTTGGGCGGCGGGCCCTCCTACAATGAGCAGTTCTTC.

This clonotype came up a few times. The rearrangement links TRBV6-2 or TRBV6-3 to TRBJ1-5, with D possibly TRBD1 on 6 matching bases. This CDR3 contains 14 residues. The germline gives CDR1 MNHEY, CDR2 SVGEGT. V was pared by 2 bases and J by 5 bases, with 10 bases between. The CDR3 here is CASSYLNRDQPQHF. In DNA, the CDR3 is TGTGCCAGCAGTTACCTTAACAGGGATCAGCCCCAGCATTTT.

The CDR3 nucleotides read TGTGCCAGCAGCGAAATACAGGGGGTGCGGGGGGAGACCCAGTACTTC. Protein: CASSEIQGVRGETQYF. The rearrangement uses TRBV7-2 and TRBJ2-5; maybe TRBD1 (8 bases). This CDR3 has 16 amino acids. In germline, CDR1 is SGHTA, CDR2 FQGNSA. V lost 5 bases and J lost 5, with 21 bases in between. Based on the CDR3 plus reference TRBV7-2 and TRBJ2-5, the full variable domain is GAGVSQSPSNKVTEKGKDVELRCDPISGHTALYWYRQSLGQGLEFLIYFQGNSAPDKSGLPSDRFSAERTGGSVSTLTIQRTQQEDSAVYLCASSEIQGVRGETQYFGPGTRLLVL.